One sample yielded the 29 T cell receptor beta chains listed below, sequenced in a study of PD-L1 blockade in urothelial cancer. Some clones are missing from TCRdb's copy, which holds only in-frame ones; the method was immunoSEQ multiplex PCR. The sample has more than 30,000 clones, around nine tenths seen once; the top ten hold less than 2%. Material: PBMCs, obtained around atezolizumab (anti-PD-L1) treatment. The origin of the receptors is a man aged 55 to 69 with urothelial cancer.

The CDR3 protein is CASSLQGQENTEAFF. The CDR3 DNA reads TGTGCCAGCAGCTTACAAGGACAGGAGAACACTGAAGCTTTCTTT. This chain links TRBV5-4 with TRBJ1-1; the match to TRBD1 covers 7 bases. Germline V gene sequence: CDR1 SGHNT, CDR2 YYREEE (reference sequence). The junction had 5 bases not matched to a gene; V was cut back by 2 bases and J by 1 base. CDR3 length equals 15 residues.

The V and J genes are TRBV12-5 and TRBJ1-1, with 10 bases matching TRBD1. In germline, CDR1 is LGHNT, CDR2 FRNRAP. V dropped 4 bases and J dropped 3; count of bases not matched to a gene: 14. The CDR3 covers 18 residues. CDR3 protein: CASGWNFGTGDRDTEAFF. The DNA of the CDR3 is TGTGCTAGTGGTTGGAACTTCGGGACAGGGGATAGGGACACTGAAGCTTTCTTT.

This clone showed up just once. V is TRBV7-9 and J is TRBJ1-1; 7 nucleotides match TRBD1. With V trimmed by 3 bases and J by 3 bases, 4 bases remained unmatched. The CDR3 loop spans 14 amino acids. The germline CDR1 and CDR2 sequences are SEHNR and FQNEAQ (reference sequence). CDR3 coding DNA: TGTGCCAGCAGCTTCACAGGGGTCGACACTGAAGCTTTCTTT. Its translation is CASSFTGVDTEAFF.

The chain employs TRBV15 and TRBJ1-5; TRBD1 might be the D (5 bases). Germline-derived CDR1 and CDR2 are LNHNV and YYDKDF (reference sequence). V lost 2 bases and J lost 1, with 9 bases in between. CDR3 length equals 15 residues. The CDR3 nucleotides are TGTGCCACCAGCAGACAGGGCATCAGCAATCAGCCCCAGCATTTT. Protein product: CATSRQGISNQPQHF.

The V and J genes are TRBV19 and TRBJ2-5; 7 bases agree with TRBD2. Trimming cost V 5 bases and J 3 bases; bases outside gene matches: 9. The CDR3 has 15 amino acids. Per germline, CDR1 LNHDA and CDR2 SQIVND (reference sequence). CDR3 coding DNA: TGTGCCAGTAGTCAGACACCGGGAGGCGAAGAGACCCAGTACTTC. Protein: CASSQTPGGEETQYF.

The rearrangement joins TRBV7-3 to TRBJ2-1, with 7 bases lining up with TRBD2. The CDR3 length is 16 residues. V lost 4 bases and J lost 3; bases outside the gene matches: 9. The V gene's germline CDR1 is SGHTA and CDR2 FQGTGA. The CDR3 loop reads CASSYFASGNYNEQFF. The CDR3 bases are TGTGCCAGCAGCTACTTCGCTAGCGGCAACTACAATGAGCAGTTCTTC.

This chain connects TRBV2 to TRBJ2-1; TRBD2 matches at 10 bases. CDR3 length: 17 amino acids. With 0 bases clipped from V and 5 bases from J, the junction kept 7 bases outside the gene matches. From germline, CDR1 is SNHLY and CDR2 FYNNEI. For the CDR3, the DNA is TGTGCCAGCAGTGAAGCGCTCGGACTAGCGGTCCACAATGAGCAGTTCTTC. Its translation is CASSEALGLAVHNEQFF.

This clone came up a few times. V is TRBV12-5 and J is TRBJ1-6; no reliable D call. Looked up from germline, CDR1 is LGHNT and CDR2 is FRNRAP. Trimming left V 0 bases short and J 8 bases short, with 11 bases between. CDR3 length: 15 residues. CDR3 amino acids: CASGLVSAGYSPLHF. CDR3 DNA: TGTGCTAGTGGTTTGGTATCGGCCGGGTATTCACCCCTCCACTTT.

This rearrangement joins TRBV27 to TRBJ2-1; possibly TRBD1 for D (6 bases). V shed 5 bases and J shed 7 bases, with 9 bases lying between them. The CDR3 totals 12 residues. The germline V gene encodes CDR1 MNHEY and CDR2 SMNVEV (reference sequence). In nucleotides, the CDR3 is TGTGCCAGCAGTCGTAGGGGGAATGAGCAGTTCTTC. Translated, it gives CASSRRGNEQFF.

The J gene is TRBJ2-7, the V gene TRBV18, with 8 nucleotides matching TRBD1. CDR3 length: 14 amino acids. Trimming took 3 bases from V and 1 from J; bases not matched to a gene: 2. The germline CDR1 and CDR2 sequences are KGHSH and LQKENI. DNA for the CDR3: TGTGCCAGCTCACCGGACAGGGAGTCCTACGAGCAGTACTTC. Translated: CASSPDRESYEQYF.

With regard to this clone: Other DNA sequences from this sample encode an identical CDR3 as well. The CDR3 DNA follows: TGTGCCAGCAGCGCCGGGACTAGCAATACGCAGTATTTT. Translated: CASSAGTSNTQYF. The chain recombines TRBV7-6 with TRBJ2-3; 9 bases fit TRBD2. Germline V gives CDR1 SGHVS, CDR2 FNYEAQ. There are 13 residues in the CDR3. V trimming: 5 bases; J trimming: 7 bases; junction bases outside the gene matches: 4.

The chain employs TRBV7-9 and TRBJ1-5; 7 bases are a match to TRBD1. This CDR3 comprises 15 residues. In germline, CDR1 is SEHNR, CDR2 FQNEAQ (reference sequence). Trimming removed 1 base from V and 2 bases from J; junction bases left unmatched: 2. This CDR3 is CASSLVGTGNQPQHF. The CDR3 DNA follows: TGTGCCAGCAGCTTAGTGGGGACAGGCAATCAGCCCCAGCATTTT.

This rearrangement joins TRBV6-5 to TRBJ2-1; 9 positions match TRBD2. The CDR3 runs 16 residues. The V gene end was trimmed by 4 bases and the J gene end by 6 bases; junction bases not matched to a gene: 10. Looked up from germline, CDR1 is MNHEY and CDR2 is SVGAGI. The CDR3 region is CASSSPTAGGSNEQFF. DNA of the CDR3: TGTGCCAGCAGTTCCCCGACAGCGGGAGGTAGCAATGAGCAGTTCTTC.

The rearrangement links TRBV9 to TRBJ2-3, with 8 nucleotides matching TRBD1. Unmatched junction bases numbered 2, after V lost 1 base and J lost 1 base. The CDR3 has 15 residues. Germline V gene lookup returns CDR1 SGDLS and CDR2 YYNGEE. The CDR3: CASSVQGARTDTQYF. The CDR3 bases are TGTGCCAGCAGCGTACAGGGGGCCCGCACAGATACGCAGTATTTT.

The chain uses TRBV28 and TRBJ1-2, with TRBD1 matching over 9 bases. The V gene's germline CDR1 is MDHEN and CDR2 SYDVKM. With V trimmed by 7 bases and J by 1 base, 13 bases remained unmatched. The CDR3 runs to 17 residues. The CDR3 nucleotides read TGTGCCAGCATCCACCGGGACAGGGTATCGAGTAACTATGGCTACACCTTC. Residues: CASIHRDRVSSNYGYTF.

The chain couples TRBV6-1 to TRBJ2-7, with D tentatively TRBD2 (6 bases). Germline lookup yields CDR1 MNHNS and CDR2 SASEGT. The CDR3 sequence is 15 residues long. The V end lost 2 bases, the J end lost 2 bases, and 13 bases lay between the germline ends. The CDR3 loop reads CASSEPDSGPYEQYF. CDR3 DNA: TGTGCCAGCAGTGAACCCGATAGCGGCCCCTACGAGCAGTACTTC.

CDR3 amino acids: CASSFLGSSYNEQFF. As DNA, the CDR3 is TGTGCCAGCAGCTTCCTAGGGAGCTCCTACAATGAGCAGTTCTTC. The chain links TRBV7-9 to TRBJ2-1, with a weak D call TRBD2 (5 bases). Germline lookup yields CDR1 SEHNR and CDR2 FQNEAQ (reference sequence). Trimming stripped 3 bases from V and 0 bases from J, with 9 bases between. The length of the CDR3 is 15 residues.

The chain has TRBV4-1 and TRBJ2-2, with 7 nucleotides matching TRBD1. Per the germline V gene, CDR1 is MGHRA and CDR2 is YSYEKL. This CDR3 contains 18 residues. J was trimmed by 2 bases and V by 0 bases; bases with no gene match: 9. CDR3 sequence: CASSQDLWQGVNTGELFF. CDR3 coding DNA: TGCGCCAGCAGCCAAGACTTGTGGCAGGGGGTTAACACCGGGGAGCTGTTTTTT.

V is TRBV6-6 and J is TRBJ1-6, with unresolved D. CDR1 is MNHNY and CDR2 is SVGAGI in the germline V gene (reference sequence). V shed 6 bases and J shed 6 bases, with 12 bases lying between them. CDR3 length: 14 residues. Here the CDR3 reads CASSPIGFNSPLHF. The CDR3 DNA reads as TGTGCCAGCAGCCCCATCGGTTTTAATTCACCCCTCCACTTT.

The rearrangement joins TRBV16 to TRBJ2-7; 7 nucleotides line up with TRBD2. The V gene end was trimmed by 3 bases and the J gene end by 7 bases; junction bases not matched to a gene: 6. CDR1 and CDR2 from the germline V gene are KGHSY and FQNENV. The CDR3 length is 13 residues. The CDR3 sequence is CASSQGGLSEQYF. The DNA for the CDR3 is TGTGCCAGCAGCCAGGGGGGACTAAGTGAGCAGTACTTC.

The V and J genes are TRBV7-9 and TRBJ2-7; no reliable D call. The V gene's germline CDR1 is SEHNR and CDR2 FQNEAQ (reference sequence). The length of the CDR3 is 14 residues. V was cut by 1 base and J by 3 bases, with 10 bases left in between. CDR3 coding DNA: TGTGCCAGCAGCTTAGGTGCAGGTTACTACGAGCAGTACTTC. Translating it yields CASSLGAGYYEQYF. Full variable domain (remainder filled in from reference TRBV7-9 and TRBJ2-7): DTGVSQNPRHKITKRGQNVTFRCDPISEHNRLYWYRQTLGQGPEFLTYFQNEAQLEKSRLLSDRFSAERPKGSFSTLEIQRTEQGDSAMYLCASSLGAGYYEQYFGPGTRLTVT.

The chain carries TRBV6-7 and TRBJ1-4, with D tentatively TRBD1 (5 bases). TRBV6-7 is placed among ORFs of uncertain function. The CDR3 consists of 15 residues. V lost 0 bases and J 8 bases, leaving 13 bases between the germline ends. The CDR3 coding sequence is TGTGCCAGCAGTTACTCTGGGGCAGGCGGAGAAAAACTGTTTTTT. Translation: CASSYSGAGGEKLFF.

V usage is TRBV29-1 and J usage is TRBJ2-7, with D maybe TRBD2 (6 bases). V was shortened by 6 bases and J by 5 bases, with 14 bases between the two germline ends. This CDR3 has 12 amino acids. The germline CDR1 and CDR2 sequences are SQVTM and ANQGSEA. The CDR3 region has the DNA TGCAGCGTGTGGCGGGGTGGAGACGAGCAGTACTTC. It codes for CSVWRGGDEQYF.

This chain uses TRBV18 with TRBJ2-7, with D possibly matching TRBD1 (5 bases). The length of the CDR3 is 15 residues. V lost 2 bases and J lost 0, with 11 bases in between. Germline lookup yields CDR1 KGHSH and CDR2 LQKENI. CDR3 region: CASSPKTGSSYEQYF. The CDR3 DNA is TGTGCCAGCTCACCAAAAACAGGATCCTCCTACGAGCAGTACTTC.

The gene calls are TRBV5-1 and TRBJ1-6; D uncertain. The CDR3 has 16 amino acids. Germline V lookup: CDR1 SGHRS, CDR2 YFSETQ. V lost 2 bases and J 0 bases, leaving 9 bases between the germline ends. CDR3 residues: CASSLSPSSYNSPLHF. In DNA, the CDR3 is TGCGCCAGCAGCTTATCCCCGAGCTCCTATAATTCACCCCTCCACTTT.

The rearrangement uses TRBV9 and TRBJ2-5; D possibly corresponds to TRBD1 (6 bases). CDR1 SGDLS and CDR2 YYNGEE come from the germline V gene. This CDR3 contains 16 residues. Trimming left V 7 bases short and J 2 bases short, with 21 bases between. The CDR3 sequence is CASGIGGSGDQETQYF. The CDR3, as DNA: TGTGCCAGCGGTATTGGTGGGTCAGGGGATCAAGAGACCCAGTACTTC.

The genes are TRBV7-9 and TRBJ2-2, with a weak D call TRBD2 (6 bases). The CDR3 totals 16 residues. Per the germline V gene, CDR1 is SEHNR and CDR2 is FQNEAQ (reference sequence). The V end lost 0 bases, the J end lost 3 bases, and 11 bases lay between the germline ends. DNA of the CDR3: TGTGCCAGCAGCTTAGCTGGGGGGTCTTACACCGGGGAGCTGTTTTTT. As protein: CASSLAGGSYTGELFF.

The chain combines TRBV4-3 with TRBJ1-6; no definite D call. The CDR3 covers 14 residues. V lost 2 bases and J lost 6, with 8 bases in between. Germline V CDR1 and CDR2: LGHNA, YSLEER. CDR3 loop: CASSQPDTNSPLHF. The CDR3 DNA reads TGCGCCAGCAGCCAACCCGACACTAATTCACCCCTCCACTTT.

The rearrangement uses TRBV25-1 and TRBJ2-3; TRBD2 might be the D (7 bases). The CDR3 runs 16 residues. Looked up from germline, CDR1 is MGHDK and CDR2 is SYGVNS. Trimming left V 2 bases short and J 3 bases short, with 15 bases between. CDR3 in amino acids: CASSELGGAKTDTQYF. As DNA, the CDR3 is TGTGCCAGCAGTGAACTGGGGGGGGCCAAAACAGATACGCAGTATTTT.